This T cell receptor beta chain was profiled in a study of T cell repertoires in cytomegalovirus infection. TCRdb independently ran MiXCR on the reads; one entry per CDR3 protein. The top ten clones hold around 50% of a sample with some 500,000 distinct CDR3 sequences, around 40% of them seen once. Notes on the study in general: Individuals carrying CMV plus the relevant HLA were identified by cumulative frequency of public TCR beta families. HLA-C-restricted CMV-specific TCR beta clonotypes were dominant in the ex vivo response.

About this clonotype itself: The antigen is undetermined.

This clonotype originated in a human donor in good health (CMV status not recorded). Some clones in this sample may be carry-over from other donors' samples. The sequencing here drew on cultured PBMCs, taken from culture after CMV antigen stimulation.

The CDR3 is CASSFGAADYGYTF. The CDR3 nucleotides are TGTGCCAGCAGTTTTGGGGCCGCGGACTATGGCTACACCTTC. The V call is TRBV12-3 or TRBV12-4, the J call TRBJ1-2; a weak D match, TRBD1 (5 bases). V gave up 3 bases and J gave up 3 bases, with 11 bases separating them. This CDR3 spans 14 amino acids.